This T cell receptor beta chain originates from a study of T cell repertoires in cytomegalovirus infection (dated by TCRdb to about 2019). Context from the whole study: Recently identified HLA-C-restricted CMV epitopes, whose presentation resists viral immunomodulation, were targeted by peptide stimulations together with well-studied HLA-B-restricted epitopes. Donor HLA type was relevant to the analysis, as public TCR beta signatures indicated carriage of CMV infection together with the matching HLA type. What the study reported, not specific to this receptor: In both this cohort and an independent roughly 350-donor cohort, the cumulative frequency of public TCR beta family members distinguished carriers of CMV infection plus the relevant HLA type. The ex vivo response was dominated by HLA-C-restricted CMV-specific TCR beta clonotypes, which also provided the single most frequent clonotype in two of eight donors.

Sample treatment or condition, as interpreted from the label and publication: in vitro stimulation with specific CMV peptide epitopes to enrich CMV-specific T cells. The instrument was an Illumina HiSeq 1500. TCRdb took the public reads, trimmed them with fastp at Q25, ran MiXCR for clone calling and kept in-frame beta chains. Rows with a matching CDR3 protein are joined into one entry that keeps the most common DNA and genes. This sample comprises a few hundred thousand distinct CDR3 sequences, roughly 43% of them detected only once. 48% of the sample lies in the top ten. Worth noting for this clonotype: It lacks a known antigen. Qualities for individual bases were not recorded, and no much larger clone is one base off.

From cysteine to phenylalanine, the CDR3 is 14 amino acids long. The only DNA kept is the CDR3, 42 bases in frame from the first base. CDR1 and CDR2 were assigned from the germline V gene (reference sequence) as PRHDT and FYEKMQ. V lost 3 bases and J lost 6 bases; the stretch between them is 14 bases long. The chain was built from TRBV13 and TRBJ1-1; tentative D gene TRBD1, with 5 bases matching. The receptor was derived from a human donor in good health (CMV status not recorded). Some clones in this sample may be carry-over from other donors' samples. The specimen comprised cultured PBMCs, sampled from culture after CMV antigen stimulation. CDR3 loop: CASSFNPGASEAFF. The bases are TGTGCCAGCAGCTTTAACCCTGGGGCTTCTGAAGCTTTCTTT.